This T cell receptor beta chain was captured in a study of control samples from healthy donors and cancer patients. Looked up from germline, CDR1 is KGHDR and CDR2 is SFDVKD. The V end was cut by 2 bases, the J end by 2 bases, with 6 bases between. The CDR3 is made up of 13 amino acids. Sequencing used immunoSEQ multiplex PCR; TCRdb keeps in-frame clones, though not all of them. The table records tens of thousands of clones, around 87% of them present only once. The chain links TRBV24-1 to TRBJ2-7, with D possibly matching TRBD1 (5 bases). The receptor was isolated from a woman aged 45-65 years with head and neck cancer. Material: PBMCs. The CDR3 spells CATSDSDTYEQYF. The CDR3 DNA follows: TGTGCCACCAGTGATTCGGACACCTACGAGCAGTACTTC.